This is a list of T cell receptor beta chains from one sample in a study of CD8 T cells in ankylosing spondylitis. TCRdb re-called the 5' RACE reads through MiXCR, storing one row per CDR3 protein. The repertoire holds 750,000 to 850,000 distinct CDR3 sequences, about an eighth seen once, with roughly 0.51% in the top ten. Sequenced input: blood, either unsorted or a sorted T cell fraction (not recorded which). These receptors were obtained from a male donor with ankylosing spondylitis. The CDR3 runs from the conserved cysteine through the conserved F or W. The order of the fields is V gene, clone size, J gene, D gene, CDR3 DNA, CDR3 protein. The D gene is left open where the match is weak. Some rows have no size entry. The others give once, few or many, or a class for an expanded clone.

>TRBV20-1|many|TRBJ2-5|TRBD2
TGCAGTGCGAGACAGACTAGCGTATACCAAGAGACCCAGTACTTC
CSARQTSVYQETQYF
>TRBV12-3/TRBV12-4|many|TRBJ2-7|TRBD2
TGTGCCAGCAGCCGGACTAGCGGGAGCTACGAGCAGTACTTC
CASSRTSGSYEQYF
>TRBV6-5|NA|TRBJ2-7|NA
TGTGCCAGCAGTTACTCGATTACGACACCAGTGGGCTACGAGCAGTACTTC
CASSYSITTPVGYEQYF
>TRBV15|many|TRBJ1-6|TRBD1
TGTGCCACCAGCGGGCAGGGGGCAAATTCACCCCTCCACTTT
CATSGQGANSPLHF
>TRBV7-9|few|TRBJ2-6|NA
TGTGCTAAGGGGCCCTTCGACGTCCTGACTTTC
CAKGPFDVLTF
>TRBV28|few|TRBJ1-2|NA
TGTGCCAGCAGTTTTTCAAGTGGCTATGGCTACACCTTC
CASSFSSGYGYTF
>TRBV7-2|many|TRBJ1-2|NA
TGTGCCAGCAGCTCACTGGGGGTTCGGGGCTACACCTTC
CASSSLGVRGYTF
>TRBV6-1|few|TRBJ1-5|NA
TGTGCCAGCAGTGCTACAGGTCAGGGGCAGCCCCAGCATTTT
CASSATGQGQPQHF
>TRBV7-2|few|TRBJ1-1|NA
TGTGCCAGCAGGCCGACGACAGGCATCGAAGCTTTCTTT
CASRPTTGIEAFF
>TRBV5-1|many|TRBJ2-6|NA
TGCGCCAGCAGCTTGCCCAGGGCCGGGGCCAACGTCCTGACTTTC
CASSLPRAGANVLTF
>TRBV4-3|many|TRBJ1-4|NA
TGCGCCAGCAGCCAAGCCAGGGTTGAAAAACTGTTTTTT
CASSQARVEKLFF
>TRBV7-9|few|TRBJ2-5|NA
TGTGCCAGCAGCTTAGCGGGCCTATCGGAGACCCAGTACTTC
CASSLAGLSETQYF
>TRBV7-9|few|TRBJ2-3|NA
TGTGCCAGCAGCATTAATGAGGATACGCAGTATTTT
CASSINEDTQYF
>TRBV6-2/TRBV6-3|NA|TRBJ1-4|TRBD1
TGTGCCAGCAGTTCCCGGGACAGGGGAGGCCCTGGGTCAACTAATGAAAAACTGTTTTTT
CASSSRDRGGPGSTNEKLFF
>TRBV20-1|NA|TRBJ1-2|NA
TGCAGTGCTAGCATCACAGGGAGCGGGAATCTCGGCTACACCTTC
CSASITGSGNLGYTF
>TRBV5-1|many|TRBJ2-2|NA
TGCGCCAGCAGCTTAGGGAGCACCGGGGAGCTGTTTTTT
CASSLGSTGELFF
>TRBV20-1|NA|TRBJ2-7|NA
TGCAGTGCCGGCGAACCGACCTACGAGCAGTACTTC
CSAGEPTYEQYF
>TRBV18|NA|TRBJ1-1|NA
TGTGCCAGCTCACCACTAAGGGAGGGTGGAAACACTGAAGCTTTCTTT
CASSPLREGGNTEAFF
>TRBV6-5|few|TRBJ2-3|NA
TGTGCCAGCAGTTACGGGCGGATCGGCAGGGATACGCAGTATTTT
CASSYGRIGRDTQYF
>TRBV11-2|NA|TRBJ2-4|TRBD1
TGTGCCAGCAGCGTAGCAGGGGGCTGGAACATTCAGTACTTC
CASSVAGGWNIQYF